These 20 T cell receptor beta chains share one sample of origin, sequenced in a study of blood T cell repertoires in COVID-19. The data were produced by immunoSEQ multiplex PCR, yet TCRdb's version contains in-frame clones alone and is incomplete. The sample lists around 180,000 clones, 83% seen once, with 1.5% in the top ten. Sequencing was carried out using peripheral blood. These receptors all come from a human donor in a cohort sampled during active COVID-19.

The rearrangement links TRBV18 to TRBJ1-2; 10 bases fit TRBD1. The germline gives CDR1 KGHSH, CDR2 LQKENI. Unmatched junction bases numbered 6, after V lost 4 bases and J lost 4 bases. The CDR3 extends over 15 amino acids. CDR3 sequence (DNA): TGTGCCAGCTCACAAGGACAGGGGGTGCTCTATGGCTACACCTTC. This translates into CASSQGQGVLYGYTF.

The V gene is TRBV7-2, the J gene TRBJ2-5; 7 bases line up with TRBD2. V was pared by 3 bases and J by 5 bases, with 3 bases of the junction left unmatched. CDR1 and CDR2 (germline): SGHTA, FQGNSA. CDR3 size: 13 residues. The CDR3 DNA follows: TGTGCCAGCAGCTTGGGACTATGGGAGACCCAGTACTTC. Amino acid sequence: CASSLGLWETQYF.

The chain employs TRBV7-2 and TRBJ2-2; tentative D call: TRBD2 (7 bases). Trimming left V 11 bases short and J 0 bases short, with 10 bases between. Germline V gene data show CDR1 as SGHTA and CDR2 as FQGNSA. This CDR3 has 13 residues. The CDR3 DNA reads as TGTGCCGGGGGGGCTCCGAACACCGGGGAGCTGTTTTTT. Protein: CAGGAPNTGELFF. Using reference TRBV7-2 and TRBJ2-2 for the parts outside the CDR3, the full variable domain is GAGVSQSPSNKVTEKGKDVELRCDPISGHTALYWYRQSLGQGLEFLIYFQGNSAPDKSGLPSDRFSAERTGGSVSTLTIQRTQQEDSAVYLCAGGAPNTGELFFGEGSRLTVL.

The rearrangement uses TRBV24-1 and TRBJ1-5; D is possibly TRBD1 (5 bases). Trimming removed 4 bases at V and 0 bases at J, with 9 bases between. The CDR3 sequence is 15 residues long. Per the germline V gene, CDR1 is KGHDR and CDR2 is SFDVKD. CDR3 sequence (DNA): TGTGCCACCAGTGACTCTGACAGTAGCAATCAGCCCCAGCATTTT. It yields the protein CATSDSDSSNQPQHF.

The chain combines TRBV29-1 with TRBJ2-7; 10 bases fit TRBD1. This CDR3 has 14 residues. V lost 2 bases, J lost 6 bases, and 7 bases stayed unmatched. Germline V gene data show CDR1 as SQVTM and CDR2 as ANQGSEA. In DNA, the CDR3 is TGCAGCGTTGAATTCGTGACAGGGGGCCTCGAGCAGTACTTC. It translates to CSVEFVTGGLEQYF.

The chain has TRBV3-1 (or the pseudogene TRBV3-2) and TRBJ1-1; D gene ambiguous. The CDR3 has 15 amino acids. Germline lookup yields CDR1 LGHDT and CDR2 YNNKEL (reference sequence). V was cut by 4 bases and J by 1 base, with 13 bases left in between. The CDR3 DNA follows: TGTGCCAGCAGCCCCGGAGGGCAGAGGAACACTGAAGCTTTCTTT. Amino acids: CASSPGGQRNTEAFF.

The V gene is TRBV5-1, the J gene TRBJ2-3; D perhaps matches TRBD2 (6 bases). This CDR3 region has 14 residues. V was shortened by 4 bases and J by 4 bases, with 13 bases between the two germline ends. CDR1 and CDR2 (germline): SGHRS, YFSETQ. CDR3 amino acids: CASSRAGPPDTQYF. DNA for the CDR3: TGCGCCAGCAGCCGAGCGGGTCCCCCAGATACGCAGTATTTT. Using reference TRBV5-1 and TRBJ2-3 for the parts outside the CDR3, the full variable domain is KAGVTQTPRYLIKTRGQQVTLSCSPISGHRSVSWYQQTPGQGLQFLFEYFSETQRNKGNFPGRFSGRQFSNSRSEMNVSTLELGDSALYLCASSRAGPPDTQYFGPGTRLTVL.

The genes are TRBV5-4 and TRBJ2-3; 7 nucleotides line up with TRBD2. CDR3 length: 17 amino acids. CDR1 and CDR2 (germline): SGHNT, YYREEE (reference sequence). V dropped 7 bases and J dropped 0; count of bases not matched to a gene: 14. The CDR3 sequence: CASRGGGSTSSTDTQYF. The CDR3 DNA sequence: TGTGCCAGCCGTGGCGGGGGTAGCACCTCTAGCACAGATACGCAGTATTTT.

The chain couples TRBV2 to TRBJ2-7; D unclear. This CDR3 has 14 amino acids. Deletions cut 0 bases from V and 3 bases from J, with 9 bases between. Germline-derived CDR1 and CDR2 are SNHLY and FYNNEI. DNA for the CDR3: TGTGCCAGCAGTGAAGCACGGAACAGCTACGAGCAGTACTTC. It is translated as CASSEARNSYEQYF.

The chain has TRBV28 and TRBJ1-4; 7 nucleotides line up with TRBD1. Germline CDR1 is MDHEN and CDR2 is SYDVKM. This CDR3 is 15 amino acids long. Losses at the gene ends were 6 bases for V and 11 bases for J; bases not matched to a gene: 15. The CDR3 sequence is CASRPPGTALFKLFF. Written as DNA, the CDR3 is TGTGCCAGCAGGCCGCCCGGGACAGCGTTGTTCAAACTGTTTTTT.

The chain employs TRBV20-1 and TRBJ1-2; D is perhaps TRBD1 (5 bases). Germline CDR1 reads DFQATT; CDR2 reads SNEGSKA (reference sequence). V was trimmed by 3 bases and J by 2 bases, leaving 13 bases between them. There are 14 residues in the CDR3. CDR3 in amino acids: CSASGTGQNYGYTF. As DNA, the CDR3 is TGCAGTGCTAGTGGGACTGGGCAGAACTATGGCTACACCTTC.

The rearrangement links TRBV4-2 to TRBJ2-3, with TRBD1 identical over 10 bases. From germline, CDR1 is LGHNA and CDR2 YNFKEQ. The trim removed 4 bases at V and 4 bases at J, leaving 8 bases unmatched. The CDR3 covers 16 residues. CDR3 in amino acids: CASSPDRGLYSDTQYF. CDR3 in DNA: TGTGCCAGCAGCCCTGACAGGGGGCTTTATTCAGATACGCAGTATTTT.

The CDR3 coding sequence is TGTGCCAGCATCGAAGGGACCCAGGGGGCCTACGAGCAGTACTTC. Protein product: CASIEGTQGAYEQYF. The chain joins TRBV6-5 to TRBJ2-7; 7 bases align to TRBD1. The germline V gene encodes CDR1 MNHEY and CDR2 SVGAGI. V lost 7 bases to trimming and J lost 2 bases; unmatched junction nucleotides: 11. The CDR3 totals 15 residues.

This sequence joins TRBV7-2 and TRBJ2-7; TRBD2 matches 9 bases. Germline CDR1 and CDR2: SGHTA and FQGNSA. The CDR3 has 15 residues. With V trimmed by 4 bases and J by 7 bases, 11 bases remained unmatched. The CDR3: CASSSRAGGPREQYF. The CDR3 nucleotides read TGTGCCAGCAGCTCAAGAGCGGGAGGTCCGCGGGAGCAGTACTTC.

This chain joins TRBV10-3 and TRBJ2-7; tentatively, D is TRBD1 (8 bases). The V gene lost 2 bases and the J gene lost 6 bases, with 14 bases spanning the gap. CDR1 is ENHRY, CDR2 SYGVKD, per germline. The CDR3 runs 14 residues. This CDR3 reads CAISEPNRGGEQYF. The DNA for the CDR3 is TGTGCCATCAGTGAGCCTAACAGGGGGGGCGAGCAGTACTTC.

This clone has only a few counts. V gene TRBV27 combines with J gene TRBJ1-1; 9 bases are shared with TRBD1. The V gene end was trimmed by 5 bases and the J gene end by 5 bases; junction bases not matched to a gene: 12. CDR1 is MNHEY, CDR2 SMNVEV, per germline (reference sequence). This CDR3 region has 16 residues. The CDR3 loop reads CASSPAVGTGPTEAFF. CDR3 in DNA: TGTGCCAGCAGTCCAGCGGTGGGGACAGGGCCGACTGAAGCTTTCTTT.

The genes are TRBV19 and TRBJ2-5; 7 bases agree with TRBD2. The CDR3 sequence is 16 residues long. CDR1 and CDR2 (germline): LNHDA, SQIVND (reference sequence). V shed 3 bases, J shed 2 bases, and the junction held 9 bases outside the gene matches. The chain's CDR3 is CASSMLGGMKQETQYF. As DNA, the CDR3 is TGTGCCAGTAGTATGCTCGGGGGGATGAAGCAAGAGACCCAGTACTTC.

The sample holds one count of this clone. The chain recombines TRBV19 with TRBJ1-5; D is possibly TRBD1 (6 bases). The CDR3 is 13 residues long. Germline V lookup: CDR1 LNHDA, CDR2 SQIVND (reference sequence). With 5 bases removed from V and 4 bases from J, the gap between germline ends came to 9 bases. CDR3 in amino acids: CASSPDRNQPQHF. The CDR3 region has the DNA TGTGCCAGTAGTCCCGACAGGAATCAGCCCCAGCATTTT.

The rearrangement joins TRBV10-3 to TRBJ2-1; TRBD2 aligns across 10 bases. This CDR3 has 13 residues. Germline V gives CDR1 ENHRY, CDR2 SYGVKD. Losses at the gene ends were 4 bases for V and 9 bases for J; bases not matched to a gene: 3. Here the CDR3 DNA reads TGTGCCATCAGTGGGCCTAGCGGGGGTGAGCAGTTCTTC. Its protein product is CAISGPSGGEQFF.

V and J are TRBV9 and TRBJ1-3, with 8 bases that match TRBD1. Germline V gene sequence: CDR1 SGDLS, CDR2 YYNGEE. This CDR3 is built from 13 residues. Trimming took 3 bases from V and 8 from J; bases not matched to a gene: 4. In DNA, the CDR3 is TGTGCCAGCAGCGCAGGACAGGGCTACACCATATATTTT. Translation gives CASSAGQGYTIYF.